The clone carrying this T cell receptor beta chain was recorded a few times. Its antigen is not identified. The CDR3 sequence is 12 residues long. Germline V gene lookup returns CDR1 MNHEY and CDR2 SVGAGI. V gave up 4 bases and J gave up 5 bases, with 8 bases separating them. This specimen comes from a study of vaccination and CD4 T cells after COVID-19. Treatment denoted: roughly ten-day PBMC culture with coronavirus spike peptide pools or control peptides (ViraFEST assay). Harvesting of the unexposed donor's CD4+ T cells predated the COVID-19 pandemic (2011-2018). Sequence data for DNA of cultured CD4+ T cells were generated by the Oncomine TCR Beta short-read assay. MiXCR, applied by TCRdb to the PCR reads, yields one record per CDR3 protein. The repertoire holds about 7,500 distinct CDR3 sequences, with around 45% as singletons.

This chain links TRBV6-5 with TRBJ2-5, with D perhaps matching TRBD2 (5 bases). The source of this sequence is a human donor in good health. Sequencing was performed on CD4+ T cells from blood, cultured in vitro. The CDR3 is CASSSRRETQYF. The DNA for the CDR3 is TGTGCCAGCAGTTCCCGGAGGGAGACCCAGTACTTC.